Reported below is one T cell receptor (beta chain). This sample was taken from a study of T cell changes during pregnancy in multiple sclerosis. Sequenced by immunoSEQ multiplex PCR; TCRdb stores in-frame clones only, minus some. The table includes tens of thousands of clones, 90% detected once. The germline gives CDR1 SGHTA, CDR2 FQGNSA. With V trimmed by 5 bases and J by 3 bases, 9 bases remained unmatched. The CDR3 has 16 residues. The sequencing used peripheral blood, collected in the third trimester of pregnancy. The receptor comes from a female donor in good health, enrolled as a control in a pregnancy study. This chain uses TRBV7-2 with TRBJ2-1; 8 nucleotides align to TRBD1. Here the CDR3 DNA reads TGTGCCAGCAGCCCTGAGGGGGACAGGTACTACAATGAGCAGTTCTTC. This sequence encodes CASSPEGDRYYNEQFF. Full variable domain (outside the CDR3, taken from reference TRBV7-2 and TRBJ2-1): GAGVSQSPSNKVTEKGKDVELRCDPISGHTALYWYRQSLGQGLEFLIYFQGNSAPDKSGLPSDRFSAERTGGSVSTLTIQRTQQEDSAVYLCASSPEGDRYYNEQFFGPGTRLTVL.